A selection of T cell receptor beta chains follows, all from one sample in a study of radiation and T cells in renal cell carcinoma. Sequencing was performed with immunoSEQ multiplex PCR; in TCRdb, only in-frame clones are kept and a portion is missing. The sample includes 90,000 to 95,000 clones, roughly four fifths of them seen just once. Sequenced material: blood, taken from a patient whose treatment included radiotherapy and nephrectomy. The receptors derive from a man in his sixties with renal cell carcinoma. Each CDR3 is given with its conserved first and last residue. The order of the fields is J gene, V gene, D gene, CDR3 protein. D genes are given only for firm matches.

TRBJ2-7,TRBV10-3,NA,CAISESWGSPDEQYF
TRBJ2-7,TRBV19,TRBD1,CASSMTGDDEQYF
TRBJ1-2,TRBV6-1,NA,CATEESGLNYGYTF
TRBJ2-5,TRBV29-1,NA,CSVVPAETQYF
TRBJ1-1,TRBV20-1,NA,CSARDMEAFF
TRBJ2-7,TRBV29-1,TRBD1,CSVERTGGIEQYF
TRBJ2-7,TRBV18,NA,CASSPVEDEQYF
TRBJ2-7,TRBV5-1,TRBD2,CASSLESGRYHEQYF
TRBJ2-1,TRBV7-9,NA,CASIITGYKDEQFF
TRBJ2-5,TRBV5-6,TRBD2,CASSLTSGMETQYF
TRBJ2-1,TRBV19,NA,CASRAGARRSFNEQFF
TRBJ2-7,TRBV5-1,NA,CASSLNSGFFYEQYF
TRBJ1-3,TRBV7-2,NA,CASSLEMAGFGNTIYF
TRBJ2-7,TRBV10-3,TRBD1,CAISSTGTGGHYEQYF
TRBJ2-5,TRBV7-2,NA,CASSFERWGIETQYF
TRBJ2-1,TRBV5-1,NA,CASSLTTSTNNEQFF
TRBJ2-1,TRBV7-6,NA,CASSLGWGDEQFF
TRBJ2-7,TRBV6-6,NA,CASRPRAGEQYF
TRBJ1-1,TRBV7-3,NA,CASSFLRNTEAFF
TRBJ2-1,TRBV14,NA,CASSQVRRGVAANEQFF
TRBJ2-7,TRBV2,NA,CASSEAGADSYEQYF
TRBJ1-3,TRBV28,NA,CAVRRGRSGNTIYF
TRBJ1-4,TRBV16,TRBD1,CASSPGTGRTNEKLFF
TRBJ1-1,TRBV10-3,NA,CAISESRGGTEAFF
TRBJ1-5,TRBV5-6,TRBD1,CASSSLDRGDQPQHF